This T cell receptor (beta chain) was identified during a study of T cell changes during pregnancy in multiple sclerosis. The CDR3 is 15 residues long. Germline CDR1 reads SGHRS; CDR2 reads YFSETQ. Trimming left V 0 bases short and J 5 bases short, with 12 bases between. TCRdb's copy holds only in-frame clones and misses some; the assay was immunoSEQ multiplex PCR. The sample consists of 85,000 to 100,000 clones, about 94% of them appearing once. The origin of this receptor is a female donor with multiple sclerosis, enrolled in a pregnancy study. Sequencing used peripheral blood, obtained after pregnancy. J is TRBJ2-1 and V is TRBV5-1; maybe TRBD2 (5 bases). The CDR3 coding sequence is TGCGCCAGCAGCTTGGTTCTAGCCCTAAACAATGAGCAGTTCTTC. This codes for CASSLVLALNNEQFF.